These 28 T cell receptor beta chains were sequenced from one sample in a study of T cell responses to AZD1222 COVID-19 vaccine. Here immunoSEQ multiplex PCR was the method, and the copy in TCRdb shows in-frame clones only, minus some. This table has hundreds of thousands of clones, about 94% appearing once. The sequencing here drew on peripheral blood, taken 28 days after the second AZD1222 dose. The receptors shown here come from an adult who received the AZD1222 COVID-19 vaccine.

The sample holds one count of this clone. The CDR3 region has the DNA TGTGCCAGTAGTATAGAAGAGGGGGCGCAATGGCCCCAGCATTTT. Translating it yields CASSIEEGAQWPQHF. The V gene is TRBV19, the J gene TRBJ1-5; 7 bases match TRBD1. The CDR3 extends over 15 amino acids. The V segment lost 0 bases and the J segment 9 bases; nucleotides outside the gene matches: 8. Germline V gene data show CDR1 as LNHDA and CDR2 as SQIVND (reference sequence).

The rearrangement uses TRBV5-5 and TRBJ2-7, with 7 bases fitting TRBD2. CDR3 length: 16 residues. Germline lookup yields CDR1 SGHKS and CDR2 YYEKEE (reference sequence). V dropped 1 base and J dropped 0; count of bases not matched to a gene: 7. CDR3 DNA: TGTGCCAGCAGCTTGAGTCTGACTAGCTCCTCCTACGAGCAGTACTTC. This sequence encodes CASSLSLTSSSYEQYF.

This clone was counted a single time. This sequence joins TRBV5-7 and TRBJ1-4, with D perhaps TRBD1 (5 bases). TRBV5-7 is an open reading frame whose function is uncertain. V was clipped by 4 bases and J by 7 bases, with 20 bases between them. The CDR3 runs to 16 residues. The CDR3 sequence: CASSGGFGAVSEKLFF. CDR3 DNA: TGTGCCAGCAGCGGGGGTTTTGGGGCAGTGAGTGAAAAACTGTTTTTT.

The rearrangement joins TRBV19 to TRBJ1-1; D is possibly TRBD1 (5 bases). The CDR3 consists of 14 residues. The ends were cut back, 1 base at V and 4 bases at J, with 10 bases in the middle. Per the germline V gene, CDR1 is LNHDA and CDR2 is SQIVND (reference sequence). Written as DNA, the CDR3 is TGTGCCAGTAGTATAGGGGGCACTAGCACTGAAGCTTTCTTT. Residues: CASSIGGTSTEAFF.

Regarding this clone: The junction shows a germline mismatch at one end, possibly a read error. The rearrangement joins TRBV27 to TRBJ2-7; D gene uncertain. The CDR3 is 18 amino acids. Germline V CDR1 and CDR2: MNHEY, SMNVEV (reference sequence). The CDR3 coding sequence is TGTGCAAGCAGTTTATATAGACCCGAGGTCCAATACCACTACGAGCAGTACTTC. It is translated as CASSLYRPEVQYHYEQYF.

This chain links TRBV2 with TRBJ2-5, with a possible D match to TRBD1 (6 bases). This CDR3 has 16 amino acids. V was trimmed by 8 bases and J by 6 bases, leaving 25 bases between them. CDR1 is SNHLY, CDR2 FYNNEI, per germline. Here the CDR3 DNA reads TGTGCCAGCCGTACGAATCCGGGACACGGGCCCCAGACCCAGTACTTC. Translating gives CASRTNPGHGPQTQYF. The variable domain in full, with the rest retrieved from reference TRBV2 and TRBJ2-5, is EPEVTQTPSHQVTQMGQEVILRCVPISNHLYFYWYRQILGQKVEFLVSFYNNEISEKSEIFDDQFSVERPDGSNFTLKIRSTKLEDSAMYFCASRTNPGHGPQTQYFGPGTRLLVL.

V gene TRBV15 combines with J gene TRBJ2-7; D perhaps matches TRBD2 (6 bases). The V gene lost 1 base and the J gene lost 3 bases, with 13 bases spanning the gap. Looked up from germline, CDR1 is LNHNV and CDR2 is YYDKDF (reference sequence). The CDR3 is made up of 15 amino acids. CDR3 in amino acids: CATSRGLGTYYEQYF. The CDR3 region has the DNA TGTGCCACCAGCAGAGGCCTCGGGACTTACTACGAGCAGTACTTC.

This clone was detected a few times. The chain carries TRBV25-1 and TRBJ1-1; no clear D gene. The CDR3 loop spans 13 amino acids. CDR1 is MGHDK, CDR2 SYGVNS, per germline. Trimming shortened V by 8 bases and J by 2 bases, and 12 bases separated the two germline ends. Here the CDR3 reads CASVPDTNTEAFF. As DNA, the CDR3 is TGTGCCAGCGTACCTGACACCAACACTGAAGCTTTCTTT. The full variable domain, its missing parts supplied by reference TRBV25-1 and TRBJ1-1, is EADIYQTPRYLVIGTGKKITLECSQTMGHDKMYWYQQDPGMELHLIHYSYGVNSTEKGDLSSESTVSRIRTEHFPLTLESARPSHTSQYLCASVPDTNTEAFFGQGTRLTVV.

The J gene is TRBJ2-7, the V gene TRBV15; D not resolved. Trimming took off 0 bases at V and 4 bases at J, with 7 bases between the two ends. Germline V lookup: CDR1 LNHNV, CDR2 YYDKDF (reference sequence). This CDR3 comprises 13 residues. Here the CDR3 reads CATSRDPAYEQYF. CDR3 bases: TGTGCCACCAGCAGAGACCCAGCGTACGAGCAGTACTTC.

The V and J genes are TRBV28 and TRBJ2-4, with 7 bases lining up with TRBD2. CDR1 is MDHEN and CDR2 is SYDVKM in the germline V gene. CDR3 length equals 12 residues. V was clipped by 5 bases and J by 10 bases; unmatched bases: 5. The CDR3 loop reads CASSPPGGIQYF. The DNA of the CDR3 is TGTGCCAGCAGTCCCCCCGGGGGGATTCAGTACTTC.

The chain couples TRBV7-9 to TRBJ2-2; unclear D gene. Trimming stripped 6 bases from V and 4 bases from J, with 12 bases between. The CDR3 consists of 14 residues. Germline assignment: CDR1 SEHNR and CDR2 FQNEAQ (reference sequence). The CDR3 DNA sequence: TGTGCCAGCAGTCCCGTAGGACCCACCGGGGAGCTGTTTTTT. It specifies CASSPVGPTGELFF. The full variable domain, in which reference TRBV7-9 and TRBJ2-2 provide the parts outside the CDR3, is DTGVSQNPRHKITKRGQNVTFRCDPISEHNRLYWYRQTLGQGPEFLTYFQNEAQLEKSRLLSDRFSAERPKGSFSTLEIQRTEQGDSAMYLCASSPVGPTGELFFGEGSRLTVL.

The V gene is TRBV28, the J gene TRBJ1-2; possibly TRBD1 for D (5 bases). This CDR3 is 11 amino acids long. Trimming removed 3 bases from V and 7 bases from J, with 6 bases in between. Germline CDR1 is MDHEN and CDR2 is SYDVKM. The CDR3, as DNA: TGTGCCAGCAGTTTGGGGGGTGGCTACACCTTC. Encoded protein: CASSLGGGYTF.

This clone was found once. The rearrangement uses TRBV12-3 or TRBV12-4 and TRBJ1-2; weak D call: TRBD1 (6 bases). The CDR3 spans 13 residues. V was trimmed by 2 bases and J by 6 bases, leaving 10 bases between them. This CDR3 is CASSLQGLDGYTF. The CDR3, as DNA: TGTGCCAGCAGTTTACAGGGGCTGGATGGCTACACCTTC.

The J gene is TRBJ1-2, the V gene TRBV19; 7 bases line up with TRBD1. V dropped 0 bases and J dropped 4; count of bases not matched to a gene: 5. The CDR3 totals 15 residues. The V gene's germline CDR1 is LNHDA and CDR2 SQIVND (reference sequence). CDR3 in DNA: TGTGCCAGTAGTATAGACCGGGACAGATCCTATGGCTACACCTTC. Translating gives CASSIDRDRSYGYTF.

The chain is built from TRBV25-1 and TRBJ1-2; D is unclear. The germline CDR1 and CDR2 sequences are MGHDK and SYGVNS. The CDR3 totals 13 residues. With 6 bases removed from V and 8 bases from J, the gap between germline ends came to 16 bases. The CDR3 DNA reads TGTGCCAGCAGCCCACCTCTGTCTGGCGGCTACACCTTC. It codes for CASSPPLSGGYTF.

The chain couples TRBV9 to TRBJ1-4; 8 nucleotides agree with TRBD1. The germline gives CDR1 SGDLS, CDR2 YYNGEE. This CDR3 is built from 13 residues. Trimming took 5 bases from V and 5 from J; bases not matched to a gene: 2. In DNA form, the CDR3 reads TGTGCCAGCAGGGACAGGGAGAATGAAAAACTGTTTTTT. It specifies CASRDRENEKLFF.

The chain joins TRBV6-2 or TRBV6-3 to TRBJ2-7; 7 bases fit TRBD1. With 2 bases clipped from V and 5 bases from J, the junction kept 3 bases outside the gene matches. The V gene's germline CDR1 is MNHEY and CDR2 SVGEGT. The CDR3 runs to 13 residues. In nucleotides, the CDR3 is TGTGCCAGCAGTTACAATAGGGGGCACGAGCAGTACTTC. Translation: CASSYNRGHEQYF.

The rearrangement uses TRBV5-1 and TRBJ2-2; TRBD2 might be the D (6 bases). Germline V gene lookup returns CDR1 SGHRS and CDR2 YFSETQ. Deletions cut 3 bases from V and 4 bases from J, with 16 bases between. The CDR3 loop spans 16 amino acids. The CDR3 region is CASSSRPLGGTGELFF. CDR3 DNA sequence: TGCGCCAGCAGCTCGCGCCCCTTGGGAGGCACCGGGGAGCTGTTTTTT.

The chain links TRBV19 to TRBJ2-7, with D perhaps TRBD1 (5 bases). The CDR3 is made up of 16 amino acids. Germline V gene data show CDR1 as LNHDA and CDR2 as SQIVND (reference sequence). V shed 2 bases and J shed 2 bases, with 16 bases lying between them. Here the CDR3 DNA reads TGTGCCAGTAGTATAAGGGGCAGGGCAAGAACCTACGAGCAGTACTTC. Amino acids: CASSIRGRARTYEQYF.

This sequence joins TRBV7-2 and TRBJ2-1; 9 bases fit TRBD1. Germline V lookup: CDR1 SGHTA, CDR2 FQGNSA. There are 16 residues in the CDR3. Trimming removed 3 bases from V and 4 bases from J; junction bases left unmatched: 7. CDR3 protein: CASSFAGTGLYNEQFF. CDR3 nucleotide sequence: TGTGCCAGCAGCTTCGCCGGGACAGGGCTTTACAATGAGCAGTTCTTC.

The V gene is TRBV4-3, the J gene TRBJ2-1; perhaps TRBD2 as D (6 bases). V lost 1 base, J lost 7 bases, and 14 bases lay in between. The germline V gene has CDR1 LGHNA and CDR2 YSLEER. The CDR3 is 15 amino acids. CDR3 nucleotides: TGCGCCAGCAGCCAAGTGGCGGGAAATTGGAATGAGCAGTTCTTC. This gives the protein CASSQVAGNWNEQFF.

This rearrangement joins TRBV20-1 to TRBJ2-7; the match to TRBD2 covers 7 bases. The CDR3 totals 12 residues. V lost 3 bases and J lost 7; bases outside the gene matches: 6. CDR1 is DFQATT, CDR2 SNEGSKA, per germline (reference sequence). This CDR3 reads CSASYTSEEQYF. CDR3 coding DNA: TGCAGTGCTAGTTATACTAGCGAAGAGCAGTACTTC.

This clone turned up a few times. The chain couples TRBV5-6 to TRBJ1-1; D remains ambiguous. The V gene lost 4 bases and the J gene lost 10 bases, with 17 bases spanning the gap. The germline gives CDR1 SGHDT, CDR2 YYEEEE. This CDR3 has 13 residues. The CDR3 here is CASSRPPLTGAFF. The CDR3 region has the DNA TGTGCCAGCAGCCGACCCCCCTTGACCGGAGCTTTCTTT.

The V and J genes are TRBV5-1 and TRBJ2-3; 9 nucleotides align to TRBD2. The V gene end was trimmed by 5 bases and the J gene end by 2 bases; junction bases not matched to a gene: 3. The CDR3 extends over 14 amino acids. The germline V gene has CDR1 SGHRS and CDR2 YFSETQ. This chain's CDR3 is CASRLAGLTDTQYF. The CDR3 nucleotides read TGCGCCAGCAGACTAGCGGGCCTCACAGATACGCAGTATTTT.

The chain joins TRBV28 to TRBJ1-2; possibly TRBD1 for D (5 bases). Germline V lookup: CDR1 MDHEN, CDR2 SYDVKM. The CDR3 length is 18 residues. The V end was cut by 7 bases, the J end by 1 base, with 25 bases between. Written as DNA, the CDR3 is TGTGCCAGCACCACCCATGCCATGGGACGAAAACTTAACTATGGCTACACCTTC. Encoded protein: CASTTHAMGRKLNYGYTF.

This chain uses TRBV7-8 with TRBJ2-2; 12 nucleotides agree with TRBD2. Trimming at V came to 2 bases and at J to 4 bases, leaving 11 bases not matched to a gene. Germline V lookup: CDR1 SGHVS, CDR2 FQNEAQ. The CDR3 has 19 residues. The CDR3 is CASSLSLTSGSMGTGELFF. The CDR3 bases are TGTGCCAGCAGCTTAAGTTTGACTAGCGGGAGTATGGGCACCGGGGAGCTGTTTTTT.

This chain joins TRBV14 and TRBJ1-3; D remains unclear. Trimming removed 4 bases at V and 4 bases at J, with 11 bases between. The CDR3 is 14 amino acids. Germline loops: CDR1 SGHDN, CDR2 FVKESK. CDR3 nucleotide sequence: TGTGCCAGCAGCCCTCCCGGGAGGGGAAACACCATATATTTT. Translating it yields CASSPPGRGNTIYF.

The chain has TRBV15 and TRBJ2-1; the match to TRBD1 covers 7 bases. Germline trimming cut 5 bases from V and 4 bases from J; bases unmatched to any gene: 8. The CDR3 has 15 amino acids. CDR1 and CDR2 (germline): LNHNV, YYDKDF (reference sequence). The CDR3 reads CATSPGQYYYNEQFF. The CDR3 nucleotides read TGTGCCACCAGCCCGGGACAGTATTATTACAATGAGCAGTTCTTC.